The 16 T cell receptor beta chains below were found in one sample sequenced in a study of cytomegalovirus exposure and HLA in healthy donors. It was with 60 Vbeta and 13 Jbeta primers that the PCR ran. Data came from immunoSEQ multiplex PCR; TCRdb stores just in-frame clones and leaves some out. The sample lists over 85,000 clones; 65% to 75% were seen once. The sequenced material came from PBMCs. The receptors originated from a young man in good health and CMV-seronegative.

The chain carries TRBV4-2 and TRBJ1-1, with D maybe TRBD1 (6 bases). Looked up from germline, CDR1 is LGHNA and CDR2 is YNFKEQ. Trimming took off 5 bases at V and 5 bases at J, with 21 bases between the two ends. The CDR3 is 16 residues long. CDR3 protein: CASSSQRGGRWTEAFF. Here the CDR3 DNA reads TGTGCCAGCAGCTCCCAGAGGGGGGGGAGATGGACTGAAGCTTTCTTT.

Worth noting for this clone: At one end the junction does not follow the germline gene, possibly because of a read error. V is TRBV10-3 and J is TRBJ1-2; D might be TRBD1 (6 bases). The CDR3 length is 15 residues. Germline loops: CDR1 ENHRY, CDR2 SYGVKD. The CDR3 loop is CAISESDDRFYGYTF. CDR3 sequence (DNA): TGTGCCATCAGCGAGTCGGACGACAGGTTCTATGGCTACACCTTC.

V and J are TRBV30 and TRBJ1-2, with D perhaps matching TRBD1 (5 bases). Germline V gives CDR1 GTSNPN, CDR2 SVGIG (reference sequence). The V gene lost 4 bases and the J gene lost 5 bases, with 11 bases spanning the gap. The CDR3 runs to 12 residues. CDR3 amino acids: CAWTKGKYGYTF. CDR3 nucleotides: TGTGCCTGGACTAAGGGGAAGTATGGCTACACCTTC.

In this sample, this clone turned up a few times. DNA for the CDR3: TGTGCCTGGGACGACAGGGGCGAAGCCACCTTC. Its translation: CAWDDRGEATF. The V call is TRBV30, the J call TRBJ1-2; 8 nucleotides align to TRBD1. Germline-derived CDR1 and CDR2 are GTSNPN and SVGIG (reference sequence). This CDR3 is 11 amino acids long. J lost 13 bases, V lost 5 bases, and 9 bases had no gene match.

J is TRBJ1-2 and V is TRBV4-1, with a possible D match to TRBD1 (6 bases). V was shortened by 2 bases and J by 0 bases, with 10 bases between the two germline ends. This CDR3 comprises 15 residues. The V gene's germline CDR1 is MGHRA and CDR2 YSYEKL. The DNA for the CDR3 is TGCGCCAGCAGCCAAATAGGGGGAACTAACTATGGCTACACCTTC. Amino acids: CASSQIGGTNYGYTF.

In this sample, this clone turned up a few times. Here the CDR3 DNA reads TGTGCCACATACAGGGTAGGTGAAGCTTTCTTT. Amino acids: CATYRVGEAFF. The V and J genes are TRBV6-1 and TRBJ1-1, with D possibly being TRBD1 (6 bases). Germline CDR1 is MNHNS and CDR2 is SASEGT. The CDR3 consists of 11 residues. Deletions cut 10 bases from V and 7 bases from J, with 13 bases between.

This clone was seen only a few times. This chain joins TRBV11-3 and TRBJ2-7, with a possible D match to TRBD1 (6 bases). The CDR3 sequence is 13 residues long. Trimming shortened V by 1 base and J by 4 bases, and 8 bases separated the two germline ends. The germline CDR1 and CDR2 sequences are SGHNT and YENEEA. DNA for the CDR3: TGTGCCAGCAGCTTAGCGGGACATTACGAGCAGTACTTC. This sequence encodes CASSLAGHYEQYF.

The V call is TRBV5-1, the J call TRBJ1-2; possibly TRBD1 for D (6 bases). The V gene's germline CDR1 is SGHRS and CDR2 YFSETQ. CDR3 size: 13 residues. The V gene lost 3 bases and the J gene lost 4 bases, with 10 bases spanning the gap. CDR3 in amino acids: CASSSTGIYGYTF. CDR3 bases: TGCGCCAGCAGCTCCACAGGGATCTATGGCTACACCTTC.

This chain joins TRBV11-2 and TRBJ2-7, with 7 bases identical to TRBD1. The germline gives CDR1 SGHAT, CDR2 FQNNGV. This CDR3 has 18 residues. The ends lost 0 bases at V and 2 bases at J; junction bases unmatched: 13. The CDR3 bases are TGTGCCAGCAGCTTAGACGCCTGGGGACAGTCCCTGCCCTACGAGCAGTACTTC. Residues: CASSLDAWGQSLPYEQYF.

The chain couples TRBV7-2 to TRBJ2-7; TRBD1 agrees at 9 bases. V lost 3 bases to trimming and J lost 1 base; unmatched junction nucleotides: 1. The germline CDR1 and CDR2 sequences are SGHTA and FQGNSA. The CDR3 consists of 14 residues. This CDR3 reads CASSFGTGSYEQYF. CDR3 sequence (DNA): TGTGCCAGCAGCTTCGGGACAGGGTCCTACGAGCAGTACTTC.

The chain joins TRBV7-9 to TRBJ2-7; D possibly corresponds to TRBD2 (6 bases). The CDR3 spans 13 residues. The V end was cut by 4 bases, the J end by 2 bases, with 9 bases between. The V gene's germline CDR1 is SEHNR and CDR2 FQNEAQ (reference sequence). In nucleotides, the CDR3 is TGTGCCAGCAGCTGGGACTTAGCCTACGAGCAGTACTTC. Encoded protein: CASSWDLAYEQYF.

The chain has TRBV7-9 and TRBJ1-6; D unclear. There are 15 residues in the CDR3. The V end lost 5 bases, the J end lost 6 bases, and 14 bases lay between the germline ends. CDR1 and CDR2 (germline): SEHNR, FQNEAQ (reference sequence). The chain's CDR3 is CASSLGGRSNSPLHF. The CDR3, as DNA: TGTGCCAGCAGCCTCGGAGGCCGGTCTAATTCACCCCTCCACTTT.

This clone turned up a few times. The genes are TRBV30 and TRBJ2-2; D is uncertain. CDR3 size: 14 residues. V was shortened by 1 base and J by 0 bases, with 6 bases between the two germline ends. Germline CDR1 is GTSNPN and CDR2 is SVGIG (reference sequence). CDR3 in amino acids: CAWSGGSNTGELFF. Here the CDR3 DNA reads TGTGCCTGGAGTGGCGGATCGAACACCGGGGAGCTGTTTTTT.

The genes are TRBV27 and TRBJ2-1, with D uncertain. The CDR3 has 13 residues. Trimming cost V 3 bases and J 11 bases, with 14 bases left between them. CDR1 is MNHEY and CDR2 is SMNVEV in the germline V gene (reference sequence). CDR3 bases: TGTGCCAGCAGTTTGGTCGGAGCGTTAAAGCAGTTCTTC. This encodes CASSLVGALKQFF.

This chain links TRBV5-1 with TRBJ2-2; TRBD2 matches at 15 bases. Losses at the gene ends were 2 bases for V and 6 bases for J; bases not matched to a gene: 8. CDR1 and CDR2 from the germline V gene are SGHRS and YFSETQ. The CDR3 is 18 amino acids. The CDR3 sequence is CASSFGGLAGGAPGELFF. As DNA, the CDR3 is TGCGCCAGCAGCTTTGGAGGACTAGCGGGAGGGGCCCCCGGGGAGCTGTTTTTT.

J is TRBJ1-1 and V is TRBV28; D is perhaps TRBD1 (6 bases). This CDR3 has 14 amino acids. The germline CDR1 and CDR2 sequences are MDHEN and SYDVKM. Deletions cut 5 bases from V and 4 bases from J, with 14 bases between. CDR3 region: CASSPSPGVTEAFF. CDR3 nucleotides: TGTGCCAGCAGTCCTTCCCCAGGGGTCACTGAAGCTTTCTTT.